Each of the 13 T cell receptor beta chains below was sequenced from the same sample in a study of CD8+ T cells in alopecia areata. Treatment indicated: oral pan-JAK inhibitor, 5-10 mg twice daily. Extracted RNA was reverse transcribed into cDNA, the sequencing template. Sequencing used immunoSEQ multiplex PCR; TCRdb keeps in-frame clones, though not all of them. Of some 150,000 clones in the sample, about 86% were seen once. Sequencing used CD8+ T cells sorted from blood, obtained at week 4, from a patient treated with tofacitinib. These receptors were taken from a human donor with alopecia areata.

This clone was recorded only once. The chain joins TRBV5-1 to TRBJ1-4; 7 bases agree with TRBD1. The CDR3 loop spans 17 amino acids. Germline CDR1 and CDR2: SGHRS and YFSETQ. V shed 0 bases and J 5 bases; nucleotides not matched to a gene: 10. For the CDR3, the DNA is TGCGCCAGCAGCTTGGACACCCAGGGAGGGGGCAATGAAAAACTGTTTTTT. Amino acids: CASSLDTQGGGNEKLFF.

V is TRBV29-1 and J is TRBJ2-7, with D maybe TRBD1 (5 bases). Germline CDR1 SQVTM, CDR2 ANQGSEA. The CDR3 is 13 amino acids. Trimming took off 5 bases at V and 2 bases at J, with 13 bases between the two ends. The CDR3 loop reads CSVMADTTYEQYF. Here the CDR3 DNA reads TGCAGCGTTATGGCGGACACAACCTACGAGCAGTACTTC.

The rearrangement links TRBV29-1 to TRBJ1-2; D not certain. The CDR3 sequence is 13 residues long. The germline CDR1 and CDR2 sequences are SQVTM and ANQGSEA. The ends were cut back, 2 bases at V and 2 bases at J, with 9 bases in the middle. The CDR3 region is CSVESGSNYGYTF. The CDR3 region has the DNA TGCAGCGTTGAAAGCGGCTCGAACTATGGCTACACCTTC.

The CDR3 sequence: CSTNRGNEQFF. The CDR3 nucleotides read TGCAGCACCAATCGGGGAAATGAGCAGTTCTTC. The chain is built from TRBV29-1 and TRBJ2-1; D perhaps matches TRBD2 (5 bases). Germline CDR1 and CDR2: SQVTM and ANQGSEA. This CDR3 has 11 amino acids. The ends were cut back, 8 bases at V and 7 bases at J, with 12 bases in the middle.

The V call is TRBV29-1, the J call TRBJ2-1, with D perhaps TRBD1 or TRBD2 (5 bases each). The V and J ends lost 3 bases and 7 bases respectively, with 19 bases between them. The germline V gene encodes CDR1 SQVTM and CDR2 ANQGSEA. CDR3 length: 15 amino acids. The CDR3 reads CSVELGVRGVNEQFF. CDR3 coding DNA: TGCAGCGTTGAGCTAGGGGTCCGGGGAGTTAATGAGCAGTTCTTC.

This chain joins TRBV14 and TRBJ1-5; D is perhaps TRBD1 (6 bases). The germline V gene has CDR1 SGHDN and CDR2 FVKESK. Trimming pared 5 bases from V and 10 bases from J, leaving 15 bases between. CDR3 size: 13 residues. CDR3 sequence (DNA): TGTGCCAGCAGCGCTACAGGGCATGGACCCCAGCATTTT. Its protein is CASSATGHGPQHF.

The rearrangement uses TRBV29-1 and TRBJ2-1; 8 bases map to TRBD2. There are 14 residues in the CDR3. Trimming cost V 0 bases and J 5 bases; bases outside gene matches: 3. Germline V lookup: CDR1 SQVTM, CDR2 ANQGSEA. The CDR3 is CSVEDGRAHNEQFF. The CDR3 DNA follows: TGCAGCGTTGAAGACGGGAGGGCCCACAATGAGCAGTTCTTC.

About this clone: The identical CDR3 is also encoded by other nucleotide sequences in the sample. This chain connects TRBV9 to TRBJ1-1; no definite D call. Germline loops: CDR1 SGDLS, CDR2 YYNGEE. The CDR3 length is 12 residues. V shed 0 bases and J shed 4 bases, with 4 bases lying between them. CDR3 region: CASSVGGTEAFF. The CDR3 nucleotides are TGTGCCAGCAGCGTAGGAGGCACTGAAGCTTTCTTT.

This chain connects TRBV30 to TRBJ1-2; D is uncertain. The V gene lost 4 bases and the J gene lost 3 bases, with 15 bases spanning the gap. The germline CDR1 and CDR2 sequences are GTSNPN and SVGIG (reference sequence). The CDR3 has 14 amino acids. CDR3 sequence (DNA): TGTGCCTGGACGATTGGTAGGAGTGACTATGGCTACACCTTC. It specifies CAWTIGRSDYGYTF.

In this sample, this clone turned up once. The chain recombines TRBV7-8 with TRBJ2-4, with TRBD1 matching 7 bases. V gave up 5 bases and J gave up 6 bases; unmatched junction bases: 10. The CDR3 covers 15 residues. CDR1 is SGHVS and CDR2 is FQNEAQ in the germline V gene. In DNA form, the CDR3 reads TGTGCCAGCAGCCCTTGGGGGACAGAATTAAACATTCAGTACTTC. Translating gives CASSPWGTELNIQYF.

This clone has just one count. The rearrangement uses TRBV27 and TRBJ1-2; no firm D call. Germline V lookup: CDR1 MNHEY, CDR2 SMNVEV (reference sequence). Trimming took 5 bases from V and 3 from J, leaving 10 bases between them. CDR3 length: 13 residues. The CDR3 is CASSRGLYYGYTF. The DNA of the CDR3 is TGTGCCAGCAGTAGAGGCTTGTACTATGGCTACACCTTC.

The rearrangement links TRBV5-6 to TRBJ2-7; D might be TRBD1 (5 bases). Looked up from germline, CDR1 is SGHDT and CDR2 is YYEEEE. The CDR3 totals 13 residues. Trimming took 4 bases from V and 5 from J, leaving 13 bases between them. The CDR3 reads CASSLLQGDEQYF. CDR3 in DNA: TGTGCCAGCAGCCTCCTGCAGGGTGACGAGCAGTACTTC.

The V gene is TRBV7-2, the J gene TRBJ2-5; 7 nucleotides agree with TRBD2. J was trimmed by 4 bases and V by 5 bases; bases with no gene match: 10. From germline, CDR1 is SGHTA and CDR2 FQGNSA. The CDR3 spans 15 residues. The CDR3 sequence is CASSPEVASGETQYF. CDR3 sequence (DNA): TGTGCCAGCAGCCCAGAGGTCGCTAGCGGAGAGACCCAGTACTTC.